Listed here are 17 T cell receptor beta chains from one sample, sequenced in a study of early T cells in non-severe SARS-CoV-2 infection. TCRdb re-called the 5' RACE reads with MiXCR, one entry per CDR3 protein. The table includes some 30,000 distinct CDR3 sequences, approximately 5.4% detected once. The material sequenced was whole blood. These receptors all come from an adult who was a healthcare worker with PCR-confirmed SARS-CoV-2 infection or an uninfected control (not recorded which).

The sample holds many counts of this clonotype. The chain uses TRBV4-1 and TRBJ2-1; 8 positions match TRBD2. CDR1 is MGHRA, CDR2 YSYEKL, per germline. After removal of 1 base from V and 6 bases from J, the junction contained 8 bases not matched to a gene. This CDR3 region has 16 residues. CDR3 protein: CASSQVGRGASNEQFF. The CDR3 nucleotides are TGCGCCAGCAGCCAAGTCGGGCGGGGGGCAAGCAATGAGCAGTTCTTC.

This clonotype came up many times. The CDR3 loop is CASTFIGVRETEAFF. CDR3 in DNA: TGTGCCAGCACCTTTATAGGGGTACGTGAAACTGAAGCTTTCTTT. The genes are TRBV12-3 or TRBV12-4 and TRBJ1-1; a weak D match, TRBD1 (5 bases). Trimming stripped 7 bases from V and 5 bases from J, with 20 bases between. The CDR3 extends over 15 amino acids.

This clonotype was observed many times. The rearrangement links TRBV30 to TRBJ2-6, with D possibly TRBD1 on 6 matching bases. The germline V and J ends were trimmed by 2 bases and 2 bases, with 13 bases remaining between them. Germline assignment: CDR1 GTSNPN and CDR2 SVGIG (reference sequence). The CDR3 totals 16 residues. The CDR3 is CAWSPPGTTGANVLTF. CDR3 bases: TGTGCCTGGAGTCCCCCCGGGACAACTGGGGCCAACGTCCTGACTTTC. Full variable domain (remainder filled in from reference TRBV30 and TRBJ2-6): SQTIHQWPATLVQPVGSPLSLECTVEGTSNPNLYWYRQAAGRGLQLLFYSVGIGQISSEVPQNLSASRPQDRQFILSSKKLLLSDSGFYLCAWSPPGTTGANVLTFGAGSRLTVL.

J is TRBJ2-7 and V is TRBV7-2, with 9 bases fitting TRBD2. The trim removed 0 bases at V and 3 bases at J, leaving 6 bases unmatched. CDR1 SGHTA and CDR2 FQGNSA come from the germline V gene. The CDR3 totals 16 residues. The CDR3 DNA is TGTGCCAGCAGCTTAGCGCTGGCTAGCGGGGTCTACGAGCAGTACTTC. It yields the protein CASSLALASGVYEQYF.

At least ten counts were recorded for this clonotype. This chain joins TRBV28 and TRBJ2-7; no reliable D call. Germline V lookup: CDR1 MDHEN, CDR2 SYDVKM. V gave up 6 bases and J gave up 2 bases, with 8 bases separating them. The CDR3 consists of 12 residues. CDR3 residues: CASRVEPYEQYF. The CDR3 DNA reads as TGTGCCAGCAGGGTTGAGCCCTACGAGCAGTACTTC.

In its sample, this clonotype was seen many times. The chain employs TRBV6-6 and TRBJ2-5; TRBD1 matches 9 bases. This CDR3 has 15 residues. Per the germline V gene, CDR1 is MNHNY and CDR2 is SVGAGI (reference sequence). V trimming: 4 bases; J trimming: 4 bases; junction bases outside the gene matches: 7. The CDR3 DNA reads TGTGCCAGCAGTTCACAGGGGGCAAGAGGAGAGACCCAGTACTTC. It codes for CASSSQGARGETQYF.

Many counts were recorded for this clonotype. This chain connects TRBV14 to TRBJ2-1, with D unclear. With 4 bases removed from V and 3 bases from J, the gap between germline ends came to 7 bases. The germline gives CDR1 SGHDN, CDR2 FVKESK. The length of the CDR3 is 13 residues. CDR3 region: CASSLKGYNEQFF. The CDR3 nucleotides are TGTGCCAGCAGCCTGAAGGGCTACAATGAGCAGTTCTTC.

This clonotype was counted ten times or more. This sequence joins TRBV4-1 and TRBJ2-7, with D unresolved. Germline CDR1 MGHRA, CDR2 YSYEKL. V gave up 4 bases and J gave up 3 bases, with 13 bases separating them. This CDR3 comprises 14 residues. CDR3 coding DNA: TGCGCCAGCAGCCGACGAGCAGAAGACTACGAGCAGTACTTC. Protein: CASSRRAEDYEQYF.

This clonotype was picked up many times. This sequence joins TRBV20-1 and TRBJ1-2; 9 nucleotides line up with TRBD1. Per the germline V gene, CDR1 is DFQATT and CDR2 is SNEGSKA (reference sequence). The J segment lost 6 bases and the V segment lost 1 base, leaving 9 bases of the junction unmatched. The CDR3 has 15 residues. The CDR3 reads CSARVPGQGSDGYTF. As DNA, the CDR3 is TGCAGTGCTAGAGTCCCGGGACAGGGATCCGATGGCTACACCTTC.

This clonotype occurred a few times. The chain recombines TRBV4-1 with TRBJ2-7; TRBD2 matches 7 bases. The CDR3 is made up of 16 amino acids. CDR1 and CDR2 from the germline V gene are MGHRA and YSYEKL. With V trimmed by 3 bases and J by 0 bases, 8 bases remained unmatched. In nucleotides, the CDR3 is TGCGCCAGCAGCCAGGGCCTGCGGGGGAGCTCCTACGAGCAGTACTTC. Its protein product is CASSQGLRGSSYEQYF.

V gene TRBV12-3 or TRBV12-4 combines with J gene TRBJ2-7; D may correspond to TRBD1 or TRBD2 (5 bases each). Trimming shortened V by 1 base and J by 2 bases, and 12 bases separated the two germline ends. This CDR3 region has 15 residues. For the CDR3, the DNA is TGTGCCAGCAGTTTAGGAGCGGCCAGGGCCTACGAGCAGTACTTC. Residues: CASSLGAARAYEQYF.

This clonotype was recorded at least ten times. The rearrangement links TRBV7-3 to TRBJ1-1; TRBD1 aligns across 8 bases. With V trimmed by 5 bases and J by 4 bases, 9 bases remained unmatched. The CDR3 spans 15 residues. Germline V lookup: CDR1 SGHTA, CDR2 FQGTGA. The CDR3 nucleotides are TGTGCCAGCAGCACGACCCGACAGGGGAGCACTGAAGCTTTCTTT. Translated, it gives CASSTTRQGSTEAFF.

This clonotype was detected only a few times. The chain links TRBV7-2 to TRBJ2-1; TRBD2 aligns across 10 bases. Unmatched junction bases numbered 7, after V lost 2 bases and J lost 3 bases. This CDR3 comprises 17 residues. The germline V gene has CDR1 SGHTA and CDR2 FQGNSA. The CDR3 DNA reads TGTGCCAGCAGCTTACAGAGACTAGCGGGCCACTACAATGAGCAGTTCTTC. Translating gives CASSLQRLAGHYNEQFF.

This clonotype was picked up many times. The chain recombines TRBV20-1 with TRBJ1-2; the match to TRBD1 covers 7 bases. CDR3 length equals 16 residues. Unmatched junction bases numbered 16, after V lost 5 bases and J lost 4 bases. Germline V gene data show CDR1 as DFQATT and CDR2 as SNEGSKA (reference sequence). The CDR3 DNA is TGCAGTGCTCCCCTGACAGGGAGGTACAAAGGCTATGGCTACACCTTC. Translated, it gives CSAPLTGRYKGYGYTF.

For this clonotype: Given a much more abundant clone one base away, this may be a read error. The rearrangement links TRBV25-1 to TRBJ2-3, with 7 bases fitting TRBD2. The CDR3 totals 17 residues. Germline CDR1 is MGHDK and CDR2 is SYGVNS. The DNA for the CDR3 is TGTGCCAGCAATGAAAATTGGGGGGGACCCCACACAGATACGCAGTATTTT. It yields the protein CASNENWGGPHTDTQYF.

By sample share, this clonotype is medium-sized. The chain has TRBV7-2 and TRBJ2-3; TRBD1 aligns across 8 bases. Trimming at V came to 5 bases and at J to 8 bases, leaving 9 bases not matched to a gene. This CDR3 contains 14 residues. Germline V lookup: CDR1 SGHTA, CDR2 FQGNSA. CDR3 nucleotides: TGTGCCAGCAGCCCAGGGGGCTCGCCAGGTACGCAGTATTTT. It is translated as CASSPGGSPGTQYF.

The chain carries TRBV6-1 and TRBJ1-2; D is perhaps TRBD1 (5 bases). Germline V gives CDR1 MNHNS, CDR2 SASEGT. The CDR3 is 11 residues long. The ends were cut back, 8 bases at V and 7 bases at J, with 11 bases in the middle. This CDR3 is CASERQRGYTF. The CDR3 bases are TGTGCCAGCGAAAGACAGCGTGGCTACACCTTC.